Presented here are 3 T cell receptor beta chains from one specimen sequenced in a study of CD8 T cells in Susac syndrome. RNA in amounts of about 0.5 to 1 ug was reverse transcribed with random hexamers. TCRdb processed the immunoSEQ multiplex PCR reads anew with MiXCR; each CDR3 protein has one entry. The repertoire consists of about 150,000 distinct CDR3 sequences, with 95% to 96% occurring once and the leading ten covering 0.15%. The sequenced sample was CD8+ T cells from PBMCs. These receptor sequences come from a human donor with multiple sclerosis.

The chain recombines TRBV29-1 with TRBJ2-3; a possible D gene is TRBD2 (7 bases). V was clipped by 3 bases and J by 1 base, with 17 bases between them. The CDR3 covers 16 residues. The germline V gene has CDR1 SQVTM and CDR2 ANQGSEA. The CDR3 loop is CSVEGGGGSRTDTQYF. The CDR3 bases are TGCAGCGTTGAGGGGGGCGGGGGTTCTCGCACAGATACGCAGTATTTT.

The rearrangement links TRBV2 to TRBJ2-5; TRBD1 matches 7 bases. CDR1 and CDR2 from the germline V gene are SNHLY and FYNNEI. The CDR3 is made up of 13 amino acids. The trim removed 4 bases at V and 4 bases at J, leaving 3 bases unmatched. The CDR3 is CASSAWTGETQYF. The CDR3 DNA reads as TGTGCCAGCAGTGCCTGGACAGGAGAGACCCAGTACTTC. The entire variable domain, with the rest obtained from reference TRBV2 and TRBJ2-5, is as follows: EPEVTQTPSHQVTQMGQEVILRCVPISNHLYFYWYRQILGQKVEFLVSFYNNEISEKSEIFDDQFSVERPDGSNFTLKIRSTKLEDSAMYFCASSAWTGETQYFGPGTRLLVL.

This chain links TRBV7-9 with TRBJ2-3; D remains ambiguous. The germline gives CDR1 SEHNR, CDR2 FQNEAQ (reference sequence). The V and J ends lost 8 bases and 1 base respectively, with 7 bases between them. The CDR3 has 12 amino acids. CDR3 bases: TGTGCCAGCGGCCTCCGCACAGATACGCAGTATTTT. Translation gives CASGLRTDTQYF.